One T cell receptor beta chain is described in this entry. This clonotype came up many times. Its antigen is not yet known. Base qualities are not at hand, and no much larger clone is one base apart. The data were taken from a study of neurological immune-mediated disorders (dated by TCRdb to about 2019). Concerning the study at large: Peripheral blood TCR-beta repertoires from HTLV-I-associated myelopathy (HAM/TSP) patients, multiple sclerosis patients and healthy controls were compared by UMI-based sequencing. The 106 TCR-beta libraries included longitudinal samples, technical triplicates and paired sorted CD4+ and CD8+ T-cell subsets alongside PBMC samples. The cohort included about 66 subjects: roughly 15 with HAM/TSP, about 34 with multiple sclerosis, and roughly 20 healthy controls. Longitudinal HAM/TSP and healthy donors had 3 time-points each (roughly 3-45 month intervals).

The time point label on this specimen signifies: longitudinal time-point 2. For unsorted PBMC libraries, 2 million PBMCs were used after storage in RNAlater at -80 degrees C until RNA extraction. Peripheral blood was subjected to Ficoll-Hypaque density gradient centrifugation to isolate PBMCs, which were then cryopreserved in liquid nitrogen. To synthesize cDNA, template-switch 5'RACE was performed with a primer carrying a 10-nucleotide random unique molecular identifier so that each TCR transcript was tagged. Each sequencing run produced over 160 million TCR-beta sequences covering 15-18 subjects. The RNeasy kit was used for extraction of total RNA. The KAPA Real-time Library Amplification kit was used to amplify TCR-beta VDJ regions with primers for the TCR constant region and the 5'RACE anchor. A first PCR added sample indexes and Illumina adaptors, and a second PCR then raised library yield. The roughly 650 bp TCR product was size-selected on a 2% E-gel SizeSelection system after Ampure bead purification. Before pooling, library quality was checked on a Bioanalyzer, concentration was measured with Qubit, and libraries were quantified with the Kapa Library Quantification kit. Libraries were sequenced paired-end 2 x 150 bp on an Illumina HiSeq 2500. To increase sequence diversity, about 23-32% phiX was spiked into each library pool. In the authors' own workflow: The UMI-based MiGEC pipeline processed quality-filtered reads and removed over 75% of raw TCR sequences during error correction. VDJ genes were aligned to IMGT germline references, and clonotypes were defined by unique CDR3 amino acid sequence plus V-J genes. Clonal expansion, Shannon diversity and CDR3 relatedness (CalcPairwiseDistances, ClusterSamples) were evaluated with VDJtools, and phylogenetic trees were built with CLCbio workbench. Expanded clones were defined as having at least 8 unique UMIs, based on coefficient-of-variation modelling across technical triplicates. The public reads were reanalyzed by TCRdb: fastp trimming at Q25, MiXCR alignment, in-frame beta chains only. Each CDR3 protein gets just one entry, which takes the most common genes and DNA from the rows behind it. The V and J calls were not made by the authors but by TCRdb's processing. This sample has tens of thousands of distinct CDR3 sequences in its table, and less than 15% of those were observed once. The ten largest clonotypes hold 5% of the sample.

From V the trimming removes 4 bases and from J it removes 3 bases, while the gene matches leave 11 bases of the junction unaccounted for. As encoded in the germline V gene, CDR1 is SGHTA while CDR2 is FQGNSA. Taken from cysteine to phenylalanine, the CDR3 has 16 residues. The kept DNA is CDR3 alone, 48 bases in frame from the first base. Results the study describes overall, beyond this receptor: Across subjects, expanded clones never shared an identical CDR3 amino acid sequence, which suggests that the TCR-beta repertoires in every group were private. TCR clonal expansion was greatest in HAM/TSP patients and smallest in MS patients, who ranked below even healthy controls.

The source is a female donor with HTLV-1-associated myelopathy (HAM/TSP). The sequenced sample consisted of PBMCs. The chain is encoded by TRBV7-2 joined to TRBJ2-5; 7 bases in the junction line up with TRBD2. The DNA reads as follows: TGTGCCAGCAGCTCCCGATGGACTAGTGGTAAAGAGACCCAGTACTTC. Its product reads: CASSSRWTSGKETQYF.